These 26 T cell receptor beta chains originate from one sample sequenced in a study of neurological immune-mediated disorders. MiXCR was run by TCRdb on the 5' RACE reads, yielding one entry per CDR3 protein. The sample shows about 78,000 distinct CDR3 sequences, less than 5.5% of them seen only once. The sample consisted of PBMCs. These receptors were collected from a woman in her twenties or thirties with multiple sclerosis.

This clonotype was found many times. The V gene is TRBV12-3 or TRBV12-4, the J gene TRBJ2-2; D is unresolved. The CDR3 is 15 residues long. Trimming pared 2 bases from V and 4 bases from J, leaving 11 bases between. The CDR3 loop is CASSLLGQSTGELFF. CDR3 nucleotide sequence: TGTGCCAGCAGTTTACTTGGGCAAAGCACCGGGGAGCTGTTTTTT.

This clonotype appeared many times. The chain recombines TRBV12-3 or TRBV12-4 with TRBJ2-3; perhaps D is TRBD1 or TRBD2 (5 bases each). Trimming cost V 3 bases and J 5 bases, with 12 bases left between them. The CDR3 is 14 residues long. Written as DNA, the CDR3 is TGTGCCAGCAGTTTTCGGCAGGGAGTAGATACGCAGTATTTT. This sequence encodes CASSFRQGVDTQYF.

This clonotype showed up many times. The chain couples TRBV5-1 to TRBJ2-1; the match to TRBD2 covers 15 bases. Germline V CDR1 and CDR2: SGHRS, YFSETQ. The CDR3 totals 21 residues. J gave up 7 bases and V 4 bases, and 21 bases lay outside the gene matches. The CDR3 DNA reads as TGCGCCAGCAGCCCCCAGCCGGGACTAGCGGGGGGAATAGGAGTCCAGAATGAGCAGTTCTTC. The encoded protein is CASSPQPGLAGGIGVQNEQFF.

At least ten counts were recorded for this clonotype. The gene calls are TRBV5-1 and TRBJ2-2, with D perhaps assigned TRBD1 or TRBD2 (5 bases each). CDR1 SGHRS and CDR2 YFSETQ come from the germline V gene. Between the trimmed V and J ends, which lost 2 bases and 5 bases, there was a span of 19 bases. This CDR3 spans 17 amino acids. CDR3 amino acids: CASSFLWPGTRTGELFF. DNA of the CDR3: TGCGCCAGCAGCTTTTTATGGCCGGGGACCCGGACCGGGGAGCTGTTTTTT.

This clonotype was seen ten or more times. This sequence joins TRBV18 and TRBJ1-5; D not certain. CDR1 and CDR2 (germline): KGHSH, LQKENI. Trimming took 4 bases from V and 4 from J, leaving 20 bases between them. The CDR3 length is 17 residues. In nucleotides, the CDR3 is TGTGCCAGCTCACTAACGGGTAACACCCGGGCGAATCAGCCCCAGCATTTT. Amino acids: CASSLTGNTRANQPQHF.

This clonotype came up many times. The J gene is TRBJ1-5, the V gene TRBV7-3, with TRBD1 as a possible D gene (6 bases). The V and J ends lost 0 bases and 0 bases respectively, with 18 bases between them. The CDR3 sequence is 19 residues long. Germline V gives CDR1 SGHTA, CDR2 FQGTGA. The CDR3 coding sequence is TGTGCCAGCAGCTTAACGTTAGGGAGGGGACAATATAGCAATCAGCCCCAGCATTTT. This codes for CASSLTLGRGQYSNQPQHF.

This clonotype appeared many times. V is TRBV3-1 and J is TRBJ2-5, with D possibly being TRBD2 (6 bases). Deletions cut 0 bases from V and 2 bases from J, with 13 bases between. The CDR3 is made up of 16 amino acids. The V gene's germline CDR1 is LGHDT and CDR2 YNNKEL (reference sequence). CDR3 DNA: TGTGCCAGCAGCCAAGATAATGGTAGCGGACAAGAGACCCAGTACTTC. Amino acids: CASSQDNGSGQETQYF.

Many counts were recorded for this clonotype. The V gene is TRBV7-2, the J gene TRBJ2-7, with 7 bases matching TRBD2. V shed 3 bases and J 2 bases; nucleotides not matched to a gene: 1. The CDR3 runs to 13 residues. Per germline, CDR1 SGHTA and CDR2 FQGNSA. As DNA, the CDR3 is TGTGCCAGCAGCTTTGGGGGGGCCTACGAGCAGTACGTC. Protein: CASSFGGAYEQYV.

This clonotype occurred a few times. A much larger clone sits a single nucleotide away, making a read error possible. The J gene is TRBJ2-1, the V gene TRBV12-3 or TRBV12-4, with D tentatively TRBD1 (5 bases). The CDR3 has 12 residues. For the CDR3, the DNA is TGTGACAGCAGATCCCAGGGAAATGAGCAGTTCTTC. It translates to CDSRSQGNEQFF.

This clonotype was recorded at least ten times. This chain joins TRBV5-6 and TRBJ2-3, with D perhaps given as TRBD1 or TRBD2 (5 bases each). V was clipped by 2 bases and J by 2 bases, with 15 bases between them. The CDR3 consists of 16 residues. Germline loops: CDR1 SGHDT, CDR2 YYEEEE. CDR3: CASSLNGAGTTDTQYF. The DNA of the CDR3 is TGTGCCAGCAGCTTAAACGGGGCAGGGACCACAGATACGCAGTATTTT.

This clonotype was found many times. This rearrangement joins TRBV29-1 to TRBJ2-5, with TRBD2 identical over 11 bases. Germline lookup yields CDR1 SQVTM and CDR2 ANQGSEA. After removal of 4 bases from V and 5 bases from J, the junction contained 6 bases not matched to a gene. The CDR3 is 14 amino acids. The CDR3 sequence is CSVGSGGEGETQYF. The CDR3 nucleotides are TGCAGCGTTGGTAGCGGGGGGGAAGGGGAGACCCAGTACTTC. The variable domain in full, with the rest retrieved from reference TRBV29-1 and TRBJ2-5, is SAVISQKPSRDICQRGTSLTIQCQVDSQVTMMFWYRQQPGQSLTLIATANQGSEATYESGFVIDKFPISRPNLTFSTLTVSNMSPEDSSIYLCSVGSGGEGETQYFGPGTRLLVL.

Only one count was recorded for this clonotype. The chain combines TRBV5-1 with TRBJ1-1; TRBD1 matches at 7 bases. The germline CDR1 and CDR2 sequences are SGHRS and YFSETQ. The junction had 11 bases not matched to a gene; V was cut back by 3 bases and J by 6 bases. The CDR3 sequence is 15 residues long. The CDR3 DNA follows: TGCGCCAGCAGCTCAGCTACAGGGGATGGGGCTGAAGCTTTCTTT. It is translated as CASSSATGDGAEAFF.

This clonotype has ten or more counts. This chain joins TRBV5-1 and TRBJ2-3; D unclear. Trimming took off 6 bases at V and 1 base at J, with 9 bases between the two ends. Germline values: CDR1 SGHRS, CDR2 YFSETQ. There are 13 residues in the CDR3. The CDR3, as DNA: TGCGCCAGCATGCCGGCGGGCACAGATACGCAGTATTTT. It encodes CASMPAGTDTQYF.

This clonotype was counted at least ten times. The chain employs TRBV29-1 and TRBJ2-7; D not certain. Germline V gene sequence: CDR1 SQVTM, CDR2 ANQGSEA. V shed 2 bases and J shed 5 bases, with 7 bases lying between them. CDR3 length: 11 amino acids. CDR3 amino acids: CSVEIRNEQYF. The CDR3 DNA is TGCAGCGTTGAAATCCGAAACGAGCAGTACTTC.

The table lists this clonotype with many counts. In nucleotides, the CDR3 is TGCAGTGCTAGATGGGTTCGGGCGGGAGGTCCTGGCAATGAGCAGTTCTTC. It specifies CSARWVRAGGPGNEQFF. The rearrangement joins TRBV20-1 to TRBJ2-1; 8 nucleotides agree with TRBD2. V lost 2 bases to trimming and J lost 6 bases; unmatched junction nucleotides: 15. CDR3 length: 17 residues. The germline gives CDR1 DFQATT, CDR2 SNEGSKA (reference sequence).

This clonotype occurred many times. The gene calls are TRBV5-1 and TRBJ1-1, with unresolved D. V was clipped by 0 bases and J by 2 bases, with 17 bases between them. The germline gives CDR1 SGHRS, CDR2 YFSETQ. The CDR3 spans 17 residues. CDR3 DNA: TGCGCCAGCAGCTTGGGGGGTAGGGTTAGACTTAACACTGAAGCTTTCTTT. This sequence encodes CASSLGGRVRLNTEAFF.

This clonotype was seen repeatedly, ten times or more. V and J are TRBV5-1 and TRBJ1-3, with D possibly matching TRBD1 (6 bases). With 4 bases removed from V and 3 bases from J, the gap between germline ends came to 11 bases. This CDR3 comprises 14 residues. Germline V gives CDR1 SGHRS, CDR2 YFSETQ. The DNA for the CDR3 is TGCGCCAGCAGCCTTACAGGGTATGGAAACACCATATATTTT. Protein product: CASSLTGYGNTIYF.

At least ten counts were recorded for this clonotype. The gene calls are TRBV5-5 and TRBJ2-4, with D possibly being TRBD2 (5 bases). The CDR3 runs 16 residues. Per the germline V gene, CDR1 is SGHKS and CDR2 is YYEKEE (reference sequence). V was cut by 2 bases and J by 3 bases, with 15 bases left in between. Written as DNA, the CDR3 is TGTGCCAGCAGCTTATTAAGCGGACGGTACAAAAACATTCAGTACTTC. Its translation is CASSLLSGRYKNIQYF.

The sample holds a few counts of this clonotype. J is TRBJ2-1 and V is TRBV10-3, with a tentative D call TRBD1 (5 bases). This CDR3 contains 16 residues. Germline CDR1 ENHRY, CDR2 SYGVKD. Trimming shortened V by 10 bases and J by 8 bases, and 27 bases separated the two germline ends. CDR3 amino acids: CATRRDRQSSRDEQFF. In nucleotides, the CDR3 is TGTGCCACCCGTCGTGACAGACAATCCTCAAGGGATGAGCAGTTCTTC.

The table lists this clonotype with many counts. This sequence joins TRBV27 and TRBJ1-5; 7 bases fit TRBD1. The length of the CDR3 is 16 residues. The ends lost 8 bases at V and 0 bases at J; junction bases unmatched: 10. Germline V gives CDR1 MNHEY, CDR2 SMNVEV (reference sequence). This chain's CDR3 is CASGRTGGYSNQPQHF. The CDR3 DNA reads as TGTGCCAGCGGGCGGACAGGAGGATATAGCAATCAGCCCCAGCATTTT.

The CDR3 nucleotides are TGCGCCAGCAGCTTGAGGCCCGGGACAGACTATGGCTACACCTTC. Its protein product is CASSLRPGTDYGYTF. This sequence joins TRBV5-1 and TRBJ1-2, with 7 bases that match TRBD1. The CDR3 covers 15 residues. The ends lost 1 base at V and 3 bases at J; junction bases unmatched: 6. Germline V CDR1 and CDR2: SGHRS, YFSETQ.

This clonotype was seen many times. The rearrangement joins TRBV12-3 or TRBV12-4 to TRBJ1-1, with D hard to call. Between the trimmed V and J ends, which lost 4 bases and 4 bases, there was a span of 10 bases. The CDR3 totals 13 residues. CDR3 in DNA: TGTGCCAGCAGTTCCCCGCTGAGCACTGAAGCTTTCTTT. Translated: CASSSPLSTEAFF.

This clonotype was picked up many times. CDR3 sequence reads: CASSKEQRSNAFF. CDR3 bases: TGCGCCAGCAGTAAAGAACAGAGAAGTAATGCTTTCTTT. This chain joins TRBV5-1 and TRBJ1-1; D not resolved. V was shortened by 5 bases and J by 11 bases, with 19 bases between the two germline ends. The CDR3 covers 13 residues. CDR1 is SGHRS, CDR2 YFSETQ, per germline.

This clonotype has at least ten counts. This rearrangement joins TRBV12-3 or TRBV12-4 to TRBJ2-3; TRBD2 might be the D (6 bases). Trimming removed 8 bases from V and 6 bases from J, with 21 bases in between. The CDR3 is 15 residues long. The CDR3 spells CASSSASGRVDTQYF. DNA of the CDR3: TGTGCCAGCTCGTCGGCTTCCGGGAGAGTGGATACGCAGTATTTT.

This clonotype has ten or more counts. This rearrangement joins TRBV24-1 to TRBJ1-5; the match to TRBD1 covers 7 bases. With V trimmed by 3 bases and J by 4 bases, 8 bases remained unmatched. The germline V gene has CDR1 KGHDR and CDR2 SFDVKD. CDR3 size: 16 residues. The chain's CDR3 is CATSDATGVWNQPQHF. The CDR3 DNA sequence: TGTGCCACCAGTGATGCTACAGGGGTGTGGAATCAGCCCCAGCATTTT.

This clonotype was counted many times. This sequence joins TRBV20-1 and TRBJ2-7, with 11 nucleotides matching TRBD2. This CDR3 contains 17 residues. J lost 2 bases, V lost 5 bases, and 14 bases had no gene match. Germline V gene sequence: CDR1 DFQATT, CDR2 SNEGSKA (reference sequence). CDR3 sequence (DNA): TGCAGTGCTGATGGGACTAGCGGCGCCACACACCCCTACGAGCAGTACTTC. Residues: CSADGTSGATHPYEQYF.